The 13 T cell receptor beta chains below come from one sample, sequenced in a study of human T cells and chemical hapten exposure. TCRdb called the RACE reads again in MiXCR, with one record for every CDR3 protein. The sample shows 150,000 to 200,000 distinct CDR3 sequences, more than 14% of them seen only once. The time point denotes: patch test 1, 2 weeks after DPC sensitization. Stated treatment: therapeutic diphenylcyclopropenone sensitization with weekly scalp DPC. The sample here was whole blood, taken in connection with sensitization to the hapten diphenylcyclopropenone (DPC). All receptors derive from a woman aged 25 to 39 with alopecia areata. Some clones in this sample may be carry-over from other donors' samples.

The CDR3 here is CASSPNSGQGNYNEQFF. DNA for the CDR3: TGTGCCAGCTCACCCAACTCGGGACAGGGGAATTACAATGAGCAGTTCTTC. This chain joins TRBV18 and TRBJ2-1; 10 bases align to TRBD1. Trimming cost V 3 bases and J 4 bases; bases outside gene matches: 9. Germline V gene lookup returns CDR1 KGHSH and CDR2 LQKENI. The CDR3 is 17 amino acids.

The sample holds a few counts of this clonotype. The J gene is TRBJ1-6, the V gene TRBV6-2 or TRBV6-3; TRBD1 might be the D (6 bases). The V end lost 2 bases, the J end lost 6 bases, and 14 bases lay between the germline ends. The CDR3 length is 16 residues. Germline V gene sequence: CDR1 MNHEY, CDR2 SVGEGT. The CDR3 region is CASSYPVGQLNSPLHF. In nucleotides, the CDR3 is TGTGCCAGCAGTTACCCGGTAGGACAGCTTAATTCACCCCTCCACTTT.

The CDR3 DNA reads TGTGCCAGCAGCTCCATAGCAGGGGTCGGGGAGCTGTTTTTT. It codes for CASSSIAGVGELFF. The V call is TRBV6-2 or TRBV6-3, the J call TRBJ2-2; D may be TRBD1 (6 bases). The CDR3 totals 14 residues. Trimming left V 6 bases short and J 7 bases short, with 15 bases between. Germline CDR1 MNHEY, CDR2 SVGEGT.

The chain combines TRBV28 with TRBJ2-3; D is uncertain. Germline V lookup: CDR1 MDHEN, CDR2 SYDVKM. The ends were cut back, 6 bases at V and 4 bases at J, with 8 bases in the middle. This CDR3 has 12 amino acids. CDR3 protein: CASSPMADTQYF. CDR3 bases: TGTGCCAGCAGCCCTATGGCAGATACGCAGTATTTT.

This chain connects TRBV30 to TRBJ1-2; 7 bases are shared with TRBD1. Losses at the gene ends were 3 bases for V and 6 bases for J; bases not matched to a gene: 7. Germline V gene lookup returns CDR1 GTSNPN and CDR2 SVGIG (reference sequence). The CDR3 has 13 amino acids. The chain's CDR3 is CAWRHKGADGYTF. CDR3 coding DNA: TGTGCCTGGAGGCATAAGGGGGCTGATGGCTACACCTTC. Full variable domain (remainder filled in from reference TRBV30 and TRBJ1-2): SQTIHQWPATLVQPVGSPLSLECTVEGTSNPNLYWYRQAAGRGLQLLFYSVGIGQISSEVPQNLSASRPQDRQFILSSKKLLLSDSGFYLCAWRHKGADGYTFGSGTRLTVV.

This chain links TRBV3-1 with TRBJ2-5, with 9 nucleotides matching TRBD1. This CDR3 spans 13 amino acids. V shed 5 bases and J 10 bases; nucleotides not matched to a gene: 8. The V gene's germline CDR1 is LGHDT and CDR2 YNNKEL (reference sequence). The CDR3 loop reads CASSSTGGRGQYF. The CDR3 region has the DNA TGTGCCAGCAGCTCTACAGGGGGCAGAGGCCAGTACTTC.

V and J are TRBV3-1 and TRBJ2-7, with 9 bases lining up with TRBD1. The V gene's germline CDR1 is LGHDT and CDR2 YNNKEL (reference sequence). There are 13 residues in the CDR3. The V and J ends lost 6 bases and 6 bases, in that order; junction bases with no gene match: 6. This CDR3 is CASRPGTGIEQYF. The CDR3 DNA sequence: TGTGCCAGCAGACCCGGGACAGGGATCGAGCAGTACTTC.

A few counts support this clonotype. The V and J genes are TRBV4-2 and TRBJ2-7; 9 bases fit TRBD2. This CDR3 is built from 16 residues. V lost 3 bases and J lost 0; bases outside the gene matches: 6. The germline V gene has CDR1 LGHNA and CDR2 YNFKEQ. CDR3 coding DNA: TGTGCCAGCAGCCACGGACTAGCGAGGAGCTCCTACGAGCAGTACTTC. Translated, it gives CASSHGLARSSYEQYF.

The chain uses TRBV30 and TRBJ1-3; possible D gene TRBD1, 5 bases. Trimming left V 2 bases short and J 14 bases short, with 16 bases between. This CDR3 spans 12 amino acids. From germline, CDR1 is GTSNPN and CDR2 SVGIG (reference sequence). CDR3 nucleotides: TGTGCCTGGAGTATCGACAGTGATTACTTATATTTT. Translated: CAWSIDSDYLYF.

The DNA for the CDR3 is TGTGCCAGCAGTTACGGTACCGGGACAGGGAGTTACGAGCAGTACTTC. Encoded protein: CASSYGTGTGSYEQYF. The chain combines TRBV6-6 with TRBJ2-7; TRBD1 aligns across 9 bases. The V gene's germline CDR1 is MNHNY and CDR2 SVGAGI (reference sequence). V trimming: 2 bases; J trimming: 4 bases; junction bases outside the gene matches: 9. The CDR3 consists of 16 residues.

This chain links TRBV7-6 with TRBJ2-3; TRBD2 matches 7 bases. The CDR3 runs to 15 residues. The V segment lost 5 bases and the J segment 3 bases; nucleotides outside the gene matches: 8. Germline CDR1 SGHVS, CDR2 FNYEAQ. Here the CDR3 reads CASSRPGEGTDTQYF. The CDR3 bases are TGTGCCAGCAGCCGGCCGGGGGAGGGAACAGATACGCAGTATTTT.

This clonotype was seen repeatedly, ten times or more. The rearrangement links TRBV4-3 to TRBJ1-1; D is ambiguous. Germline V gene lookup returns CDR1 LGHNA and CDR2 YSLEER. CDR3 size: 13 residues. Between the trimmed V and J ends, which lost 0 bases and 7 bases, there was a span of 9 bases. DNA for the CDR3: TGCGCCAGCAGCCAAGATTACAGCTTTGAAGCTTTCTTT. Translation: CASSQDYSFEAFF.

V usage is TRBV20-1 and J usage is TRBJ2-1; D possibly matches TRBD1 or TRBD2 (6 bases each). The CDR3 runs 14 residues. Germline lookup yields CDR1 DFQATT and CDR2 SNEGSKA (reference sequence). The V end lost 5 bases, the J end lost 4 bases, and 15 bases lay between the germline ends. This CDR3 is CSAGRGDFYNEQFF. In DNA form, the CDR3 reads TGCAGTGCTGGAAGGGGGGACTTTTACAATGAGCAGTTCTTC.